This T cell receptor beta chain was documented in a study of cytomegalovirus exposure and HLA in healthy donors. This PCR relied on a set of 60 Vbeta primers and 13 Jbeta primers. The protocol was immunoSEQ multiplex PCR, while the TCRdb copy is restricted to in-frame clones and leaves out a portion. The sample includes around 110,000 clones, around 73% of them seen just once. The CDR3 totals 14 residues. The V gene lost 8 bases and the J gene lost 7 bases, with 17 bases spanning the gap. Germline CDR1 and CDR2: SNHLY and FYNNEI. These donors, healthy bone marrow donors, were studied. Sequenced input: PBMCs. The clonotype comes from a man younger than 40 in good health and CMV-seronegative. The chain recombines TRBV2 with TRBJ2-2, with TRBD2 as a possible D gene (6 bases). In DNA, the CDR3 is TGTGCCAGCCAGGGACTCCTCCGCCACGGGGAGCTGTTTTTT. Residues: CASQGLLRHGELFF.